One TCR beta chain is described in this entry. Its antigen is not known. This table comes from immunoSEQ multiplex PCR, and its TCRdb copy is limited to in-frame clones, with some not included. Among hundreds of thousands of clones listed, around 88% were seen once. The sample's treatment: around 19 received Ad26.COV2.S at low or high dose, single or two shots; a few received placebo; per-sample allocation not given. Specimen acquisition occurred on day 63 following the initial vaccine or placebo injection. Aged 18-55 years, donor was enrolled in Boston in 2020. The data stem from a study of Ad26.COV2.S vaccination and SARS-CoV-2 variants. Study information: Donor allocation was to the COV1001 Ad26.COV2.S trial arm. Dosing was one shot or two shots 56 days apart. The study's findings and limits: The study found similar non-spike TCR breadth in vaccine and placebo recipients.

V lost 1 base and J 4 bases, leaving 14 bases between the germline ends. The CDR3 extends over 16 amino acids. Germline V gives CDR1 SGHRS, CDR2 YFSETQ. The source is a person between 18 and 65 years old who received the Ad26.COV2.S COVID-19 vaccine or a placebo. Sequenced here: peripheral blood, sampled in a trial of Ad26.COV2.S vaccine versus placebo. The V call is TRBV5-1, the J call TRBJ1-4; perhaps TRBD1 as D (6 bases). CDR3 coding DNA: TGCGCCAGCAGCTTGCAAGCCGGGGGCAATAATGAAAAACTGTTTTTT. It codes for CASSLQAGGNNEKLFF.